The clone carrying this T cell receptor beta chain was detected only a few times. The data were taken from a study of blood T cell repertoires in COVID-19. About the study: Material from acute and convalescent COVID-19 was sourced from the United States, Italy and Spain.

Enrolled through a virtual design, the participants were between roughly 18 and 90 years of age and came from under 30 US areas. For recovered donors of Cohort 3, there were two negative PCRs, clearance, or symptom resolution. Original handling: Reference gene primer amplification yielded estimated nucleated cell counts. Assay: immunoSEQ multiplex PCR; the TCRdb copy retains only in-frame clones and omits some. D and trimming come from the DNA, and the V and J calls and clone size come from that table. The sample has some 200,000 clones; almost 80% are singletons. This TCR was recovered from a woman aged 50 to 60 who had recovered from COVID-19. The sequenced material came from PBMCs or T cells enriched from blood (not recorded which).

The CDR3 DNA sequence: TGTGCCAGCTCACCACCAACGGGTTCAAGCTCCTACAATGAGCAGTTCTTC. Amino acids: CASSPPTGSSSYNEQFF. The chain joins TRBV18 to TRBJ2-1; D is uncertain. Germline-derived CDR1 and CDR2 are KGHSH and LQKENI. The V end lost 0 bases, the J end lost 0 bases, and 12 bases lay between the germline ends. The CDR3 has 17 amino acids.